In its sample, the clone carrying this TCR beta chain was seen many times. Its matching antigen is unknown. As to time point: newly diagnosed GD, antithyroid drugs for less than 3 months. Researchers made the TCR library from RNA that was extracted from PBMCs. The data were obtained in a study of regulatory T cells in long-lasting Graves disease. Findings and limits, study-wide: Public clonotype sharing was higher in persistent than newly diagnosed patients.

Both iRepertoire HTBI primers and Arm-PCR of CDR3 regions were used to build the TCR beta libraries. TCRdb re-derived calls from the multiplex PCR reads in MiXCR, one entry per CDR3 protein. The profile shows some 460,000 distinct CDR3 sequences, 15% to 20% of them singletons. These data also formed part of another study, on T cells in Graves' hyperthyroidism and ophthalmopathy. That source adds: In patients aged 18 to 65, hyperthyroidism was newly diagnosed, with duration under 2 months. The diagnoses drew upon clinical symptoms, serum thyroxine and TRAb, thyroid ultrasound and orbital computed tomography.

This receptor was obtained from a man in his forties with Graves disease. Sequences were derived from peripheral blood mononuclear cells (PBMCs), sampled at new diagnosis, from a patient treated with antithyroid drugs.

The CDR3 is CASSLWRDTGELFF. The CDR3 DNA is TGTGCCAGCAGCTTATGGAGAGACACCGGGGAGCTGTTTTTT. The chain recombines TRBV11-2 with TRBJ2-2; no clear D gene. The CDR3 is 14 residues long. CDR1 and CDR2 (germline): SGHAT, FQNNGV. Trimming stripped 2 bases from V and 3 bases from J, with 7 bases between.